This T cell receptor beta chain was sequenced for a study of cytomegalovirus exposure and HLA in healthy donors. PCR primers comprised 60 Vbeta and 13 Jbeta primers. TCRdb's copy holds only in-frame clones and misses some; the assay was immunoSEQ multiplex PCR. In the table there are some 120,000 clones, about 81% of which are singletons. Study results and caveats: Later work found that TCR association rates differed between HLA loci; DRB1 had the most and HLA-C the fewest. Presence/absence comparisons presumed near-even sequencing depth among donors. A reported reduction in N-insertions relative to the roughly 700-donor mean was seen in an Asian-associated ancestry cluster in a later analysis.

Note on this clone: The antigen is not known.

Source material: PBMCs. The TCR comes from a woman between 45 and 65 years old in good health and CMV-seropositive.

CDR3 loop: CAISGSGGIYNSPLHF. The CDR3 DNA is TGTGCCATCAGTGGAAGTGGAGGGATCTATAATTCACCCCTCCACTTT. The rearrangement joins TRBV10-3 to TRBJ1-6; D is unclear. V gave up 4 bases and J gave up 3 bases, with 13 bases separating them. Germline V gives CDR1 ENHRY, CDR2 SYGVKD. This CDR3 spans 16 amino acids.